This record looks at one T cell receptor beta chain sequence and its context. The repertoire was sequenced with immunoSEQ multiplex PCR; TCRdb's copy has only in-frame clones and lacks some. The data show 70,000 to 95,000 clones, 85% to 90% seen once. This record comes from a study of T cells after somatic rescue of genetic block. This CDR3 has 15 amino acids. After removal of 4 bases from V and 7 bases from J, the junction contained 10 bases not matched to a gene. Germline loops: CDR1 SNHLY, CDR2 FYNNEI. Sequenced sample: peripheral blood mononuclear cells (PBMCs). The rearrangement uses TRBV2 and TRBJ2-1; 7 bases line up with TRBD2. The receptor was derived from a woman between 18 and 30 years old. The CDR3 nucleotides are TGTGCCAGCAGTGGGCATACTAGCGTAGGAAATGAGCAGTTCTTC. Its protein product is CASSGHTSVGNEQFF.